The rows below give T cell receptor beta chains drawn from one sample of a study of T-cell memory formation after mild COVID-19. TCRdb reprocessed the 5' RACE reads with MiXCR, giving one entry per CDR3 protein. The table lists approximately 580,000 distinct CDR3 sequences, about a fifth of them singletons. Sequencing was performed on PBMCs or a T cell subset sorted from them (not recorded which). The receptors were sampled from an adult woman who had mild COVID-19 (a few samples of this study predate the infection). Cell type and time point are not known. Each CDR3 is given with its conserved first and last residue. A D gene is named only where the DNA matches it firmly. Rows give clone size only sometimes, using once, few, many, or a class for an expanded clone.

length	D	V	J	size	CDR3	DNA
16	TRBD1	TRBV7-2	TRBJ2-7	many	CASSLQTGTRGYEQYF	TGTGCCAGCAGCTTACAGACAGGGACGCGTGGGTACGAGCAGTACTTC
13	NA	TRBV12-3/TRBV12-4	TRBJ1-1	NA	CASSWGQYTEAFF	TGTGCCAGCAGTTGGGGGCAGTACACTGAAGCTTTCTTT
13	NA	TRBV3-1	TRBJ2-7	NA	CASSRAANYEQYF	TGTGCCAGCAGCCGCGCGGCTAATTACGAGCAGTACTTC
15	TRBD2	TRBV12-3/TRBV12-4	TRBJ2-7	NA	CASRGGDPPPYEQYF	TGTGCCAGCAGGGGGGGGGATCCGCCGCCTTACGAGCAGTACTTC
16	TRBD1	TRBV7-3	TRBJ2-1	few	CASSHITGTAYNEQFF	TGTGCCAGCAGCCACATTACAGGGACAGCCTACAATGAGCAGTTCTTC
15	NA	TRBV5-8	TRBJ2-7	few	CASSPEGGRTYEQYF	TGTGCCAGCAGCCCCGAGGGTGGGCGCACCTACGAGCAGTACTTC
12	NA	TRBV6-6	TRBJ2-5	few	CASTGEEETQYF	TGTGCCAGCACCGGGGAGGAAGAGACCCAGTACTTC
16	TRBD1	TRBV4-2	TRBJ1-2	many	CASSQDLQTGGHGYTF	TGTGCCAGCAGCCAAGATCTCCAGACAGGGGGACATGGCTACACCTTC
15	NA	TRBV7-2	TRBJ2-2	NA	CASSRRDINTGELFF	TGTGCCAGCAGCCGGAGGGACATTAACACCGGGGAGCTGTTTTTT
14	TRBD1	TRBV19	TRBJ1-2	NA	CASSLRDSRYGYTF	TGTGCCAGTAGCCTCCGGGACAGTAGGTATGGCTACACCTTC
13	NA	TRBV9	TRBJ2-3	few	CASSVAAPDTQYF	TGTGCCAGCAGCGTAGCGGCCCCAGATACGCAGTATTTT
14	TRBD1	TRBV12-3/TRBV12-4	TRBJ2-1	NA	CASSRTGGAYEQFF	TGTGCCAGCAGCCGGACAGGGGGGGCATATGAGCAGTTCTTC
14	NA	TRBV7-8	TRBJ2-3	few	CASSGRWAGDTQYF	TGTGCCAGCAGCGGACGCTGGGCGGGGGATACGCAGTATTTT
14	TRBD1	TRBV18	TRBJ1-2	few	CASSLQGANYGYTF	TGTGCCAGCTCATTGCAGGGGGCAAACTATGGCTACACCTTC
14	TRBD1	TRBV2	TRBJ2-1	NA	CASSGHRGLGEQFF	TGTGCCAGCAGTGGCCACAGGGGGCTCGGTGAGCAGTTCTTC